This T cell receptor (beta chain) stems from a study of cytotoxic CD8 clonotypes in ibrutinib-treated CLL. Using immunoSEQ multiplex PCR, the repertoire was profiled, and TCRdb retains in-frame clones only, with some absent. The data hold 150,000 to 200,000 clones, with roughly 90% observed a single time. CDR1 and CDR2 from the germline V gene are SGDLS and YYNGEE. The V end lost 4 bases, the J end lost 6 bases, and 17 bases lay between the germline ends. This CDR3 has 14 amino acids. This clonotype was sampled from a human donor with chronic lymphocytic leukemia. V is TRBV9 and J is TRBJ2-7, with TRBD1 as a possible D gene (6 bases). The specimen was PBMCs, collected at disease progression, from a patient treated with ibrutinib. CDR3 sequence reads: CASSRLHLRGEQYF. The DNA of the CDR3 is TGTGCCAGCAGCAGACTCCACCTCAGGGGCGAGCAGTACTTC.